The 15 T cell receptor beta chains given below trace back to one sample, sequenced in a study of hypomethylating agent response in myelodysplastic syndrome. This table comes from immunoSEQ multiplex PCR, and its TCRdb copy is limited to in-frame clones, with some not included. This sample carries about 1,700 clones, approximately 86% of them seen once, and the ten largest clones take approximately 4.7%. Source: bone marrow, taken before or after starting hypomethylating agent treatment for myelodysplastic syndrome (not recorded which). Source of these receptors: a human donor with myelodysplastic syndrome.

This rearrangement joins TRBV27 to TRBJ2-1, with D perhaps matching TRBD2 (5 bases). Trimming cost V 5 bases and J 6 bases, with 20 bases left between them. The V gene's germline CDR1 is MNHEY and CDR2 SMNVEV (reference sequence). The CDR3 covers 16 residues. CDR3: CASSPTASSFLNEQFF. DNA for the CDR3: TGTGCCAGCAGTCCAACAGCCTCTAGCTTCCTCAATGAGCAGTTCTTC.

The gene calls are TRBV6-6 and TRBJ2-3, with TRBD2 identical over 8 bases. The V segment lost 1 base and the J segment 0 bases; nucleotides outside the gene matches: 3. Germline V CDR1 and CDR2: MNHNY, SVGAGI (reference sequence). CDR3 length: 16 amino acids. The CDR3, as DNA: TGTGCCAGCAGTTACTTCGGGGGGGAGAGCACAGATACGCAGTATTTT. Protein: CASSYFGGESTDTQYF.

This rearrangement joins TRBV4-2 to TRBJ2-3; tentative D call: TRBD2 (6 bases). Germline lookup yields CDR1 LGHNA and CDR2 YNFKEQ. Trimming cost V 2 bases and J 1 base, with 13 bases left between them. There are 16 residues in the CDR3. The CDR3 DNA reads TGTGCCAGCAGCCAAACTACTAGCTTGGGCACAGATACGCAGTATTTT. This codes for CASSQTTSLGTDTQYF.

CDR3 loop: CASNLRVYSPLHF. DNA for the CDR3: TGTGCCAGCAATCTCAGGGTCTATTCACCCCTCCACTTT. V is TRBV2 and J is TRBJ1-6; tentative D call: TRBD1 (5 bases). The germline V gene encodes CDR1 SNHLY and CDR2 FYNNEI. This CDR3 is built from 13 residues. The germline V and J ends were trimmed by 7 bases and 8 bases, with 12 bases remaining between them.

This chain uses TRBV11-2 with TRBJ1-1; TRBD1 agrees at 7 bases. This CDR3 is built from 15 residues. The V segment lost 5 bases and the J segment 4 bases; nucleotides outside the gene matches: 10. Germline V CDR1 and CDR2: SGHAT, FQNNGV. The CDR3 protein is CASSHNRGGITEAFF. The CDR3, as DNA: TGTGCCAGCAGCCATAACAGGGGTGGGATCACTGAAGCTTTCTTT.

With regard to this clone: Relative to the germline gene, one junction end is altered; a read error may explain this. The chain is built from TRBV5-6 and TRBJ2-7; perhaps TRBD2 as D (5 bases). The germline gives CDR1 SGHDT, CDR2 YYEEEE. CDR3 length: 11 amino acids. The CDR3 coding sequence is TGTGCCAGCAGCGAGGGCGTTTCGGTGGACTTC. Protein sequence: CASSEGVSVDF.

This chain links TRBV5-6 with TRBJ2-5, with 8 bases fitting TRBD1. The junction had 15 bases not matched to a gene; V was cut back by 4 bases and J by 7 bases. Germline CDR1 and CDR2: SGHDT and YYEEEE. The CDR3 consists of 16 residues. CDR3 coding DNA: TGTGCCAGCAGCCCGTCGAGCCCCGGACAGGGTGGGACCCAGTACTTC. Translated, it gives CASSPSSPGQGGTQYF.

This clone was detected only once. V gene TRBV5-6 combines with J gene TRBJ2-1, with D uncertain. V lost 3 bases and J lost 8, with 6 bases in between. The germline CDR1 and CDR2 sequences are SGHDT and YYEEEE. The CDR3 length is 11 residues. The DNA of the CDR3 is TGTGCCAGCAGCTCCTTCGATGAGCAGTTCTTC. Translated: CASSSFDEQFF.

The CDR3 nucleotides read TGTGCCAGCAGTTGGGACGGAGCCTCGCGGCCTGAAGCTTTCTTT. Encoded protein: CASSWDGASRPEAFF. The chain employs TRBV5-4 and TRBJ1-1, with a tentative D call TRBD1 (5 bases). CDR3 size: 15 residues. V lost 5 bases and J 6 bases, leaving 20 bases between the germline ends. Germline assignment: CDR1 SGHNT and CDR2 YYREEE (reference sequence).

The gene calls are TRBV30 and TRBJ1-6; D remains ambiguous. The CDR3 loop spans 14 amino acids. The V end lost 4 bases, the J end lost 7 bases, and 14 bases lay between the germline ends. The germline V gene encodes CDR1 GTSNPN and CDR2 SVGIG (reference sequence). The CDR3 loop reads CAWKQSQRNSPLHF. CDR3 sequence (DNA): TGTGCCTGGAAGCAGTCGCAGAGAAATTCACCCCTCCACTTT. The full variable domain, in which reference TRBV30 and TRBJ1-6 provide the parts outside the CDR3, is SQTIHQWPATLVQPVGSPLSLECTVEGTSNPNLYWYRQAAGRGLQLLFYSVGIGQISSEVPQNLSASRPQDRQFILSSKKLLLSDSGFYLCAWKQSQRNSPLHFGNGTRLTVT.

This chain joins TRBV4-2 and TRBJ1-2; 9 bases line up with TRBD1. The germline V gene encodes CDR1 LGHNA and CDR2 YNFKEQ. V trimming: 5 bases; J trimming: 4 bases; junction bases outside the gene matches: 8. The length of the CDR3 is 15 residues. Here the CDR3 DNA reads TGTGCCAGCAGCGCCGGGGACAGGGTTACCTATGGCTACACCTTC. Its translation is CASSAGDRVTYGYTF.

The chain uses TRBV19 and TRBJ1-2; tentatively, D is TRBD1 (6 bases). This CDR3 comprises 13 residues. Per the germline V gene, CDR1 is LNHDA and CDR2 is SQIVND (reference sequence). The V gene lost 7 bases and the J gene lost 1 base, with 10 bases spanning the gap. CDR3 loop: CASTRTVNYGYTF. In DNA form, the CDR3 reads TGTGCCAGTACGAGGACAGTTAACTATGGCTACACCTTC.

The V and J genes are TRBV7-2 and TRBJ1-2; D remains unclear. Germline CDR1 reads SGHTA; CDR2 reads FQGNSA. The length of the CDR3 is 15 residues. Trimming removed 1 base at V and 7 bases at J, with 16 bases between. The CDR3 coding sequence is TGTGCCAGCAGCTTAGTTGGAGGCAGAGGCTCTGGCTACACCTTC. This codes for CASSLVGGRGSGYTF.

The J gene is TRBJ1-5, the V gene TRBV30; TRBD1 might be the D (6 bases). The V and J ends lost 3 bases and 3 bases respectively, with 9 bases between them. Per germline, CDR1 GTSNPN and CDR2 SVGIG (reference sequence). The CDR3 is made up of 13 amino acids. The chain's CDR3 is CAWSDRNNQPQHF. The DNA of the CDR3 is TGTGCCTGGAGCGACAGGAACAATCAGCCCCAGCATTTT. Full variable domain (remainder filled in from reference TRBV30 and TRBJ1-5): SQTIHQWPATLVQPVGSPLSLECTVEGTSNPNLYWYRQAAGRGLQLLFYSVGIGQISSEVPQNLSASRPQDRQFILSSKKLLLSDSGFYLCAWSDRNNQPQHFGDGTRLSIL.

The V call is TRBV10-3, the J call TRBJ2-2; D is unresolved. V lost 10 bases, J lost 6 bases, and 15 bases lay in between. Looked up from germline, CDR1 is ENHRY and CDR2 is SYGVKD. There are 13 residues in the CDR3. The CDR3, as DNA: TGTGCCACCTCGGCGAGTGGGTCCGGGGAGCTGTTTTTT. Translation: CATSASGSGELFF.